What follows is one T cell receptor (beta chain) and its context. Germline V gene lookup returns CDR1 SGHNT and CDR2 YYREEE (reference sequence). The ends lost 4 bases at V and 4 bases at J; junction bases unmatched: 14. This CDR3 spans 17 amino acids. The data are from a study of blood T cell repertoires in COVID-19. Study background: Researchers got acute and convalescent COVID-19 samples from the United States, Italy and Spain.

This table comes from immunoSEQ multiplex PCR, and its TCRdb copy is limited to in-frame clones, with some not included. The data show about 50,000 clones, 85% to 90% seen once. J is TRBJ2-1 and V is TRBV5-4, with TRBD2 identical over 7 bases. This TCR came from a human donor in a cohort sampled during active COVID-19. Sequenced material: peripheral blood. CDR3 nucleotides: TGTGCCAGCAGCCTAAGACTAGCCAATTCTCATTACAATGAGCAGTTCTTC. Translated: CASSLRLANSHYNEQFF.